This T cell receptor (beta chain) was captured in a study of blood T cell repertoires in COVID-19. Produced via immunoSEQ multiplex PCR; TCRdb's table is partial and in-frame only. This sample has around 100,000 clones, with 90% to 95% found just once. The CDR3 contains 15 residues. Germline CDR1 and CDR2: SGHRS and YFSETQ. V gave up 0 bases and J gave up 3 bases, with 10 bases separating them. This receptor was obtained from a man in his fifties or sixties with active COVID-19. The chain combines TRBV5-1 with TRBJ2-1; possibly TRBD2 for D (6 bases). Specimen: peripheral blood. The CDR3 bases are TGCGCCAGCAGCTTGGTGGCGGACTACTACAATGAGCAGTTCTTC. It encodes CASSLVADYYNEQFF. Full variable domain (remainder filled in from reference TRBV5-1 and TRBJ2-1): KAGVTQTPRYLIKTRGQQVTLSCSPISGHRSVSWYQQTPGQGLQFLFEYFSETQRNKGNFPGRFSGRQFSNSRSEMNVSTLELGDSALYLCASSLVADYYNEQFFGPGTRLTVL.